This T cell receptor beta chain was observed in a study of human CD8 memory T cell subsets. Germline V gene lookup returns CDR1 SQVTM and CDR2 ANQGSEA. The CDR3 is 14 amino acids. V lost 1 base and J 0 bases, leaving 10 bases between the germline ends. This clonotype was counted ten times or more. Libraries for TCR beta were constructed using UMI-labeled 5' RACE. One entry per CDR3 protein, called by TCRdb with MiXCR from the 5' RACE reads. The table lists thousands of distinct CDR3 sequences, 3% to 5% of them singletons, with about 38% in the top ten. This clonotype was obtained from a human donor in good health. The chain couples TRBV29-1 to TRBJ2-7; D is possibly TRBD1 (6 bases). The specimen sequenced was CD8+ T cells from PBMCs. This CDR3 is CSVEAGESSYEQYF. CDR3 in DNA: TGCAGCGTTGAAGCAGGGGAGAGCTCCTACGAGCAGTACTTC.